A single sample is the source of the 3 T cell receptor beta chains below, sequenced in a study of blood T cell repertoires in COVID-19. Libraries were prepared by immunoSEQ multiplex PCR; TCRdb keeps only in-frame clonotypes and omits some of them. Of about 60,000 clones listed, 78% are singletons. The sequencing sample was made of peripheral blood. The receptors stem from a human donor in a cohort sampled during active COVID-19.

The chain links TRBV7-6 to TRBJ1-1; a weak D match, TRBD1 (6 bases). The CDR3 is 14 residues long. V shed 5 bases and J shed 4 bases, with 14 bases lying between them. From germline, CDR1 is SGHVS and CDR2 FNYEAQ. The CDR3 spells CASSREVRGTEAFF. The CDR3 nucleotides are TGTGCCAGCAGCCGAGAGGTCAGGGGCACTGAAGCTTTCTTT.

This clone has a single count. The chain is built from TRBV11-3 and TRBJ1-2; 7 bases align to TRBD1. This CDR3 contains 15 residues. Germline values: CDR1 SGHNT, CDR2 YENEEA. V shed 5 bases, J shed 1 base, and the junction held 7 bases outside the gene matches. CDR3 DNA: TGTGCCAGCAGCCTCACAGGGGCCTATAACTATGGCTACACCTTC. This codes for CASSLTGAYNYGYTF.

V usage is TRBV11-3 and J usage is TRBJ2-2; 7 bases match TRBD2. Germline trimming cut 9 bases from V and 4 bases from J; bases unmatched to any gene: 2. From germline, CDR1 is SGHNT and CDR2 YENEEA. This CDR3 is built from 12 residues. The CDR3 protein is CASREGTGELFF. The CDR3 DNA is TGTGCCAGTAGGGAGGGCACCGGGGAGCTGTTTTTT.